This T cell receptor beta chain was identified during a study of blood T cell repertoires in COVID-19. The repertoire was sequenced with immunoSEQ multiplex PCR; TCRdb's copy has only in-frame clones and lacks some. The data contain around 140,000 clones, around 87% of them singletons. Cohort 3 donors counted as recovered after two negative PCRs, clearance, or resolved symptoms. V lost 4 bases to trimming and J lost 11 bases, with 16 bases between them. The CDR3 contains 13 residues. Germline loops: CDR1 KGHDR, CDR2 SFDVKD. The sequence was collected from a man aged 55 to 69 who had recovered from COVID-19. The sequencing input was PBMCs or T cells enriched from blood (not recorded which). The chain carries TRBV24-1 and TRBJ1-1; the D gene is possibly TRBD1 (6 bases). The CDR3 loop is CATSDPGTPRAFF. CDR3 nucleotide sequence: TGTGCCACCAGTGACCCAGGGACACCCCGGGCTTTCTTT.